The next 22 T cell receptor beta chains were all read from a single sample in a study of blood T cell repertoires in COVID-19 (dated by TCRdb to between 2020 and 2021). Library creation used the immunoSEQ multiplex PCR assay. This immuneACCESS table, as held by TCRdb, lists in-frame sequences with V and J called but not all clones. Of the missing ones, under half trace to an unresolved V gene in checked studies; the others have no known cause. The sample table lists 100,000 to 150,000 clones, 55% to 70% of them with a count of one. Around 2% of the sample is in the top ten clones. The material sequenced was peripheral blood. The receptors derive from an older woman with acute or convalescent COVID-19.

The chain recombines TRBV5-1 with TRBJ2-2, with D maybe TRBD1 (6 bases). V lost 2 bases to trimming and J lost 1 base, with 9 bases between them. CDR1 is SGHRS, CDR2 YFSETQ, per germline. This CDR3 is 15 amino acids long. The chain's CDR3 is CASSLQGLNTGELFF. CDR3 coding DNA: TGCGCCAGCAGCTTACAGGGTTTGAACACCGGGGAGCTGTTTTTT. The full variable domain, in which reference TRBV5-1 and TRBJ2-2 provide the parts outside the CDR3, is KAGVTQTPRYLIKTRGQQVTLSCSPISGHRSVSWYQQTPGQGLQFLFEYFSETQRNKGNFPGRFSGRQFSNSRSEMNVSTLELGDSALYLCASSLQGLNTGELFFGEGSRLTVL.

The DNA for the CDR3 is TGTGCCAGTAGTGGACATTTAGGATACTACGAGCAGTACTTC. The encoded protein is CASSGHLGYYEQYF. This sequence joins TRBV19 and TRBJ2-7, with D possibly being TRBD1 (5 bases). The CDR3 is 14 amino acids. Trimming took off 5 bases at V and 3 bases at J, with 14 bases between the two ends. The germline gives CDR1 LNHDA, CDR2 SQIVND (reference sequence).

This chain connects TRBV7-2 to TRBJ1-1; 7 bases align to TRBD1. From germline, CDR1 is SGHTA and CDR2 FQGNSA. Losses at the gene ends were 5 bases for V and 2 bases for J; bases not matched to a gene: 5. The CDR3 loop spans 14 amino acids. CDR3 in DNA: TGTGCCAGCAGCGACACAGGGGCAAACACTGAAGCTTTCTTT. It yields the protein CASSDTGANTEAFF.

This sequence joins TRBV27 and TRBJ2-2; 16 bases are shared with TRBD2. Unmatched junction bases numbered 10, after V lost 10 bases and J lost 5 bases. The germline V gene encodes CDR1 MNHEY and CDR2 SMNVEV (reference sequence). This CDR3 has 17 residues. The CDR3 spells CATRRGLAGGRTGELFF. CDR3 DNA sequence: TGTGCCACACGGAGGGGACTAGCGGGAGGGAGGACCGGGGAGCTGTTTTTT.

DNA of the CDR3: TGTGCCAGCAGCTTCCAGGGAGGATCCGAGCAGTACTTC. Translation gives CASSFQGGSEQYF. This chain connects TRBV11-3 to TRBJ2-7; a possible D gene is TRBD2 (6 bases). The CDR3 totals 13 residues. Looked up from germline, CDR1 is SGHNT and CDR2 is YENEEA. Trimming stripped 3 bases from V and 6 bases from J, with 12 bases between.

V is TRBV28 and J is TRBJ1-2, with 8 bases identical to TRBD1. V shed 5 bases and J 3 bases; nucleotides not matched to a gene: 17. The CDR3 extends over 18 amino acids. Germline lookup yields CDR1 MDHEN and CDR2 SYDVKM. CDR3 in DNA: TGTGCCAGCAGTCCAGACAGGGGACGCTCACCTGCCTACTATGGCTACACCTTC. Protein product: CASSPDRGRSPAYYGYTF.

This clone has only one observation. This sequence joins TRBV10-3 and TRBJ1-6; D not resolved. V lost 6 bases and J lost 9, with 12 bases in between. Germline V gene data show CDR1 as ENHRY and CDR2 as SYGVKD. This CDR3 is 13 amino acids long. The CDR3 protein is CAIRPGGSSPLHF. CDR3 DNA: TGTGCCATCAGGCCAGGAGGAAGTTCACCCCTCCACTTT.

CDR3 nucleotide sequence: TGTGCCAGCCGAGCAGCGAACTATGGCTACACCTTC. This gives the protein CASRAANYGYTF. V is TRBV3-1 (or the pseudogene TRBV3-2) and J is TRBJ1-2; unclear D gene. The ends were cut back, 8 bases at V and 2 bases at J, with 9 bases in the middle. This CDR3 has 12 amino acids. CDR1 and CDR2 from the germline V gene are LGHDT and YNNKEL (reference sequence).

This sequence joins TRBV2 and TRBJ2-3; no clear D gene. The CDR3 spans 15 residues. The V gene lost 6 bases and the J gene lost 0 bases, with 13 bases spanning the gap. Looked up from germline, CDR1 is SNHLY and CDR2 is FYNNEI. As DNA, the CDR3 is TGTGCCAGCAGAAGCCTATCCGCGAGCACAGATACGCAGTATTTT. It specifies CASRSLSASTDTQYF.

The rearrangement links TRBV12-5 to TRBJ2-1, with 13 positions matching TRBD2. The germline CDR1 and CDR2 sequences are LGHNT and FRNRAP. V gave up 2 bases and J gave up 7 bases; unmatched junction bases: 5. This CDR3 comprises 16 residues. DNA for the CDR3: TGTGCTAGTGGTTTGACCCCGGGACTAGCGGGAAATGAGCAGTTCTTC. Protein sequence: CASGLTPGLAGNEQFF.

J is TRBJ2-7 and V is TRBV14; D not certain. CDR3 length: 14 residues. The germline gives CDR1 SGHDN, CDR2 FVKESK. V was clipped by 0 bases and J by 5 bases, with 11 bases between them. The CDR3 loop is CASSQDLPGDEQYF. CDR3 coding DNA: TGTGCCAGCAGCCAAGATCTCCCAGGTGACGAGCAGTACTTC.

This chain uses TRBV14 with TRBJ2-7; 7 bases agree with TRBD1. The CDR3 is 19 residues long. CDR1 and CDR2 from the germline V gene are SGHDN and FVKESK. V dropped 1 base and J dropped 2; count of bases not matched to a gene: 17. CDR3 DNA sequence: TGTGCCAGCAGCCAAGCCGGGACAGAAGCCAACCTAACCCCCTACGAGCAGTACTTC. It translates to CASSQAGTEANLTPYEQYF.

The gene calls are TRBV6-5 and TRBJ1-6; 8 nucleotides line up with TRBD1. This CDR3 has 15 amino acids. Germline values: CDR1 MNHEY, CDR2 SVGAGI. Trimming at V came to 8 bases and at J to 8 bases, leaving 11 bases not matched to a gene. Written as DNA, the CDR3 is TGTGCCAGCGCGATTAGGGCAGGGGGCGATTCACCCCTCCACTTT. This gives the protein CASAIRAGGDSPLHF.

V usage is TRBV29-1 and J usage is TRBJ1-1; 8 bases agree with TRBD1. Germline V gives CDR1 SQVTM, CDR2 ANQGSEA. The CDR3 has 14 amino acids. The ends lost 5 bases at V and 5 bases at J; junction bases unmatched: 10. This chain's CDR3 is CSVLPGTGKTEAFF. Written as DNA, the CDR3 is TGCAGCGTTCTTCCCGGGACAGGAAAGACTGAAGCTTTCTTT.

The genes are TRBV13 and TRBJ1-3; TRBD1 might be the D (6 bases). CDR1 PRHDT and CDR2 FYEKMQ come from the germline V gene (reference sequence). The length of the CDR3 is 15 residues. The ends were cut back, 4 bases at V and 3 bases at J, with 13 bases in the middle. CDR3 amino acids: CASSYGTRGGNTIYF. In DNA form, the CDR3 reads TGTGCCAGCAGCTACGGGACCAGGGGTGGAAACACCATATATTTT.

CDR3 in DNA: TGTGCCAGCAGCTTGCGAACAGGGGATTCGGATACGCAGTATTTT. Amino acid sequence: CASSLRTGDSDTQYF. The genes are TRBV5-6 and TRBJ2-3, with 7 bases that match TRBD1. V trimming: 1 base; J trimming: 6 bases; junction bases outside the gene matches: 8. Germline loops: CDR1 SGHDT, CDR2 YYEEEE. The CDR3 length is 15 residues.

This clone was counted only a few times. The CDR3 protein is CASSSGQLMNTEAFF. In nucleotides, the CDR3 is TGTGCCAGCAGTTCCGGACAGCTCATGAACACTGAAGCTTTCTTT. The rearrangement links TRBV6-5 to TRBJ1-1; the D gene is possibly TRBD1 (6 bases). Germline V gives CDR1 MNHEY, CDR2 SVGAGI. The CDR3 has 15 residues. Trimming shortened V by 4 bases and J by 0 bases, and 12 bases separated the two germline ends.

CDR3: CASSLASTGGARGYTF. The CDR3, as DNA: TGTGCCAGCAGCTTGGCCTCGACAGGGGGCGCGCGGGGCTACACCTTC. V gene TRBV5-4 combines with J gene TRBJ1-2; 10 bases agree with TRBD1. The germline V gene has CDR1 SGHNT and CDR2 YYREEE (reference sequence). The CDR3 has 16 residues. The V gene end was trimmed by 0 bases and the J gene end by 8 bases; junction bases not matched to a gene: 10.

The chain has TRBV10-3 and TRBJ2-3; D possibly corresponds to TRBD1 (6 bases). Trimming left V 3 bases short and J 3 bases short, with 10 bases between. This CDR3 has 14 residues. The germline gives CDR1 ENHRY, CDR2 SYGVKD. DNA for the CDR3: TGTGCCATCAGTGAAAGGGGGAAGACAGATACGCAGTATTTT. This gives the protein CAISERGKTDTQYF.

This sequence joins TRBV7-8 and TRBJ2-1; 9 bases fit TRBD1. V was pared by 5 bases and J by 9 bases, with 11 bases of the junction left unmatched. The CDR3 totals 15 residues. Per the germline V gene, CDR1 is SGHVS and CDR2 is FQNEAQ. The CDR3 reads CASSDPGTGHLEQFF. The CDR3 bases are TGTGCCAGCAGCGATCCCGGGACAGGGCATCTTGAGCAGTTCTTC.

The chain combines TRBV6-1 with TRBJ2-5; 10 bases align to TRBD2. Germline lookup yields CDR1 MNHNS and CDR2 SASEGT. The CDR3 extends over 15 amino acids. V lost 2 bases, J lost 5 bases, and 5 bases stayed unmatched. For the CDR3, the DNA is TGTGCCAGCAGTGAACTAGCGGGAGTTCAGGAGACCCAGTACTTC. Translated: CASSELAGVQETQYF.

The chain couples TRBV19 to TRBJ2-1; TRBD2 aligns across 9 bases. The CDR3 covers 14 residues. Per the germline V gene, CDR1 is LNHDA and CDR2 is SQIVND (reference sequence). V was pared by 6 bases and J by 8 bases, with 8 bases of the junction left unmatched. The CDR3 DNA is TGTGCCAGTAGGGGGCGGGAGGGTTTAGATGAGCAGTTCTTC. It translates to CASRGREGLDEQFF.